This entry lists 18 T cell receptor beta chains sequenced from one sample in a study of blood T cell repertoires in COVID-19. The table came from immunoSEQ multiplex PCR; TCRdb's copy has only in-frame clones and leaves some out. Here the sample spans tens of thousands of clones, about 90% being singletons. The sequencing input was peripheral blood. Receptor source: a man in his 60s with acute or convalescent COVID-19.

A few counts support this clone. The rearrangement joins TRBV7-8 to TRBJ1-2, with 11 bases identical to TRBD1. This CDR3 is 17 amino acids long. In germline, CDR1 is SGHVS, CDR2 FQNEAQ. V lost 4 bases to trimming and J lost 8 bases; unmatched junction nucleotides: 15. CDR3 nucleotide sequence: TGTGCCAGCAGCTCCGATTTCGCAGGGGACAGGGGGAACGGCTACACCTTC. It yields the protein CASSSDFAGDRGNGYTF.

V is TRBV7-2 and J is TRBJ2-3, with 8 bases identical to TRBD2. This CDR3 contains 15 residues. From germline, CDR1 is SGHTA and CDR2 FQGNSA. With V trimmed by 5 bases and J by 2 bases, 6 bases remained unmatched. CDR3 in amino acids: CASSTGLAFTDTQYF. The DNA of the CDR3 is TGTGCCAGCAGCACCGGACTAGCCTTCACAGATACGCAGTATTTT.

This clone was counted a single time. The chain links TRBV15 to TRBJ1-5; D remains unclear. The CDR3 loop spans 15 amino acids. Germline V lookup: CDR1 LNHNV, CDR2 YYDKDF (reference sequence). Trimming removed 1 base at V and 0 bases at J, with 7 bases between. The CDR3 spells CATSRVAGSNQPQHF. The CDR3 region has the DNA TGTGCCACCAGCAGAGTAGCGGGTAGCAATCAGCCCCAGCATTTT.

Only a few counts were recorded for this clone. The chain is built from TRBV5-6 and TRBJ2-3; 11 nucleotides agree with TRBD2. V was clipped by 1 base and J by 1 base; unmatched bases: 5. The V gene's germline CDR1 is SGHDT and CDR2 YYEEEE. CDR3 length: 17 residues. The CDR3 spells CASSLFGSGGGTDTQYF. The CDR3 DNA reads TGTGCCAGCAGCTTGTTTGGTAGCGGGGGGGGCACAGATACGCAGTATTTT.

The genes are TRBV6-5 and TRBJ2-5; no definite D call. The CDR3 extends over 10 amino acids. Germline values: CDR1 MNHEY, CDR2 SVGAGI. The ends were cut back, 6 bases at V and 7 bases at J, with 6 bases in the middle. The CDR3 reads CASSGGTQYF. The CDR3 nucleotides read TGTGCCAGCAGCGGCGGGACCCAGTACTTC.

The chain joins TRBV10-1 to TRBJ1-1; D is ambiguous. Germline values: CDR1 WNHNN, CDR2 SYGVQD (reference sequence). The V end lost 3 bases, the J end lost 1 base, and 12 bases lay between the germline ends. This CDR3 comprises 15 residues. The CDR3 coding sequence is TGCGCCAGCAGTGAAACTAAGGAGAAGAACACTGAAGCTTTCTTT. Residues: CASSETKEKNTEAFF.

This clone was seen once. The V and J genes are TRBV5-1 and TRBJ1-5, with D tentatively TRBD1 (6 bases). The germline V gene encodes CDR1 SGHRS and CDR2 YFSETQ. This CDR3 is built from 15 residues. Trimming pared 4 bases from V and 6 bases from J, leaving 17 bases between. Here the CDR3 DNA reads TGCGCCAGCAGCCTAGGGGGGGTAGATGGTCAGCCCCAGCATTTT. Translation gives CASSLGGVDGQPQHF.

V is TRBV24-1 and J is TRBJ2-7, with D tentatively TRBD1 (5 bases). The ends were cut back, 8 bases at V and 0 bases at J, with 7 bases in the middle. The CDR3 runs to 12 residues. Germline V gene sequence: CDR1 KGHDR, CDR2 SFDVKD. In DNA, the CDR3 is TGTGCCACCATGGACAACTCCTACGAGCAGTACTTC. The encoded protein is CATMDNSYEQYF.

J is TRBJ1-6 and V is TRBV19; D is unclear. Germline V gene sequence: CDR1 LNHDA, CDR2 SQIVND (reference sequence). V shed 8 bases and J shed 9 bases, with 17 bases lying between them. The length of the CDR3 is 14 residues. The CDR3 DNA reads TGTGCCAGTGGGTTCGAGGGTGGAGGTTCACCCCTCCACTTT. This gives the protein CASGFEGGGSPLHF.

The chain couples TRBV6-6 to TRBJ2-1; the D gene is possibly TRBD1 (6 bases). Germline V CDR1 and CDR2: MNHNY, SVGAGI (reference sequence). The V gene lost 3 bases and the J gene lost 9 bases, with 21 bases spanning the gap. The CDR3 runs to 16 residues. CDR3 in DNA: TGTGCCAGCAGTTATGGTTCTACAGGGTCCTGGAGTGAGCAGTTCTTC. The encoded protein is CASSYGSTGSWSEQFF.

The CDR3 sequence: CASSPRDSHGYTF. CDR3 nucleotides: TGTGCCAGCTCACCACGGGACTCTCACGGCTACACCTTC. This chain links TRBV18 with TRBJ1-2; perhaps TRBD1 as D (5 bases). CDR1 and CDR2 (germline): KGHSH, LQKENI. V lost 1 base to trimming and J lost 8 bases, with 11 bases between them. This CDR3 contains 13 residues.

The rearrangement links TRBV2 to TRBJ1-6, with D maybe TRBD1 (5 bases). This CDR3 is 13 amino acids long. Per the germline V gene, CDR1 is SNHLY and CDR2 is FYNNEI. Trimming removed 8 bases at V and 9 bases at J, with 14 bases between. This chain's CDR3 is CASYGRGGSPLHF. Here the CDR3 DNA reads TGTGCCAGCTATGGACGGGGGGGTTCACCCCTCCACTTT. The full variable domain, rest sourced from reference TRBV2 and TRBJ1-6, is EPEVTQTPSHQVTQMGQEVILRCVPISNHLYFYWYRQILGQKVEFLVSFYNNEISEKSEIFDDQFSVERPDGSNFTLKIRSTKLEDSAMYFCASYGRGGSPLHFGNGTRLTVT.

This clone was seen once. V is TRBV10-2 and J is TRBJ2-7, with 7 bases lining up with TRBD1. CDR1 and CDR2 from the germline V gene are WSHSY and SAAADI. V dropped 6 bases and J dropped 0; count of bases not matched to a gene: 2. There are 13 residues in the CDR3. CDR3 region: CASRGTASYEQYF. The CDR3 nucleotides read TGCGCCAGCAGGGGGACAGCCTCCTACGAGCAGTACTTC.

The chain combines TRBV29-1 with TRBJ2-3, with 8 bases aligning to TRBD1. Germline V gene data show CDR1 as SQVTM and CDR2 as ANQGSEA. V shed 6 bases and J 4 bases; nucleotides not matched to a gene: 6. CDR3 length: 13 residues. The CDR3 DNA follows: TGCAGCGTAGCTAGGACAGGGTCAGATACGCAGTATTTT. Amino acids: CSVARTGSDTQYF.

The chain uses TRBV11-2 and TRBJ2-1; 9 bases are shared with TRBD2. Germline CDR1 SGHAT, CDR2 FQNNGV. Trimming cost V 0 bases and J 15 bases; bases outside gene matches: 3. The CDR3 is made up of 12 amino acids. The chain's CDR3 is CASSLEGGGAFF. CDR3 coding DNA: TGTGCCAGCAGCTTAGAAGGCGGGGGGGCGTTCTTC.

The rearrangement uses TRBV7-3 and TRBJ2-3, with 8 nucleotides matching TRBD2. The CDR3 length is 17 residues. V trimming: 3 bases; J trimming: 0 bases; junction bases outside the gene matches: 8. Germline CDR1 is SGHTA and CDR2 is FQGTGA. The CDR3 nucleotides read TGTGCCAGCAGCTTCGGGAGGGGGGGCCGAAGCACAGATACGCAGTATTTT. Translated: CASSFGRGGRSTDTQYF.

V usage is TRBV2 and J usage is TRBJ1-4, with a weak D call TRBD1 (5 bases). The germline gives CDR1 SNHLY, CDR2 FYNNEI. This CDR3 is 19 amino acids long. The V and J ends lost 6 bases and 2 bases respectively, with 25 bases between them. The CDR3 loop is CASRAIPGQFRGTNEKLFF. CDR3 coding DNA: TGTGCCAGCAGAGCAATACCGGGCCAATTCCGGGGGACTAATGAAAAACTGTTTTTT.

The genes are TRBV7-2 and TRBJ1-2; D is perhaps TRBD1 (6 bases). This CDR3 has 16 residues. Trimming took 4 bases from V and 7 from J, leaving 22 bases between them. Germline V gives CDR1 SGHTA, CDR2 FQGNSA. CDR3 amino acids: CASSSSDSPLLLGYTF. DNA of the CDR3: TGTGCCAGCAGCTCCTCGGACAGCCCCCTGTTGCTTGGCTACACCTTC.